This TCR beta chain was profiled in a study of Graves' ophthalmopathy and Graves' hyperthyroidism. There are 13 residues in the CDR3. V was clipped by 4 bases and J by 6 bases, with 12 bases between them. Germline CDR1 is SGHNT and CDR2 is YENEEA. This clonotype came up many times. What it binds is not known. The authors amplified TCR beta CDR3 regions, and they did so from RNA transcripts for repertoire sequencing. RT-PCR with HTBI primers came first, then second-round multiplex PCR. TCRdb passed the multiplex PCR reads through MiXCR, listing each CDR3 protein once. This table holds about 740,000 distinct CDR3 sequences, roughly two fifths found once. Whole-study results and caveats: Discriminating ophthalmopathy from stable hyperthyroidism, a 13-signature model attained a sensitivity of approximately 85% and a specificity of 81.08%. Among expanded thyroid clonotypes above 0.001 frequency, most also occurred in blood. For predicting ophthalmopathy progression, the model had nearly 71% sensitivity and around 72% specificity.

Uncontrolled infections, pregnancy, lactation or other autoimmune diseases led to patient exclusion. Input material: peripheral blood. This clonotype originated in an adult man with Graves' ophthalmopathy. This chain connects TRBV11-3 to TRBJ1-2; D unresolved. The CDR3 protein is CASSSLSLDGYTF. For the CDR3, the DNA is TGTGCCAGCAGCTCCTTGTCCCTCGATGGCTACACCTTC.